The present T cell receptor (beta chain) was sequenced within a study of cytomegalovirus exposure and HLA in healthy donors. Study-level background: An earlier analysis found under 130 million unique TCR beta sequences from 150 million to 200 million T cells.

The CDR3 sequence is 18 residues long. Germline V gives CDR1 LNHDA, CDR2 SQIVND (reference sequence). V lost 5 bases and J lost 6; bases outside the gene matches: 18. PCR employed 60 Vbeta and 13 Jbeta primers. Profiled with immunoSEQ multiplex PCR; TCRdb holds only in-frame clones, not every one. The table lists around 200,000 clones, around 86% of them singletons. The rearrangement uses TRBV19 and TRBJ2-2, with 7 bases identical to TRBD1. The sequence came from a woman aged 40 to 50 in good health and CMV-seronegative. Sequencing input: PBMCs. CDR3 nucleotides: TGTGCCAGTAGTCTCTTCTCCCTGCGACCAGGGGGACCCGGGGAGCTGTTTTTT. Translating gives CASSLFSLRPGGPGELFF.